The entry below gives a single T cell receptor beta chain sequence along with its context. The antigen remains undetermined. Trimming shortened V by 2 bases and J by 6 bases, and 11 bases separated the two germline ends. The germline V gene encodes CDR1 SGHTA and CDR2 FQGNSA. The CDR3 is made up of 14 amino acids. The source of the sample is a study of Ad26.COV2.S vaccination and SARS-CoV-2 variants. Overall study: Donor was assigned to the Ad26.COV2.S arm of trial COV1001.

Overall study findings and caveats: Those who received the vaccine showed greater spike-specific TCR breadth than those given placebo. Spike-specific responses of CD8+ and CD4+ T cells were reported to display substantial breadth after vaccination.

Assay: immunoSEQ multiplex PCR; the TCRdb copy retains only in-frame clones and omits some. The sample gives roughly 350,000 clones, roughly 87% of which show up once; 3.4% is in the top ten. The treatment is: some 20 received Ad26.COV2.S at low or high dose, single or two shots; roughly 5 received placebo; per-sample allocation not given. Samples came from day 63 after the first vaccine or placebo injection. Wuhan-strain spike was delivered by a replication-incompetent Ad26 vector. The material was peripheral blood, obtained in a trial of Ad26.COV2.S vaccine versus placebo. The rearrangement joins TRBV7-2 to TRBJ2-1, with D perhaps TRBD2 (7 bases). This TCR came from a person aged 18-65 years who received the Ad26.COV2.S COVID-19 vaccine or a placebo. In DNA form, the CDR3 reads TGTGCCAGCAGCTTATTACGGGGGGCCAATGAGCAGTTCTTC. Encoded protein: CASSLLRGANEQFF.